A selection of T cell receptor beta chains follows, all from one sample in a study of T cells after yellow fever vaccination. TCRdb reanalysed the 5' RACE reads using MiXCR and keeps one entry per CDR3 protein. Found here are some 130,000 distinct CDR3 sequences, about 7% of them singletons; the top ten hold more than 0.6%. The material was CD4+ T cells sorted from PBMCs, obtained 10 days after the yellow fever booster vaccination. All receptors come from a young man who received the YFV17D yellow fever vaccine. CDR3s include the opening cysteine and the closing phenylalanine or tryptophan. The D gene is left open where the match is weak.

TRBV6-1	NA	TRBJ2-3	CASSGGLSGDTQYF
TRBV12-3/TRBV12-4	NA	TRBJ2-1	CASSWTADNEQFF
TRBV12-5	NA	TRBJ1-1	CASGLAQASFF
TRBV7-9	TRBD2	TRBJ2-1	CASTSWREADNEQFF
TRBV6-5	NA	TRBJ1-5	CASSYSRQGRQPQHF
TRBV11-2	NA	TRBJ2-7	CASRSDNSYEQYF
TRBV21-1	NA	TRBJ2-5	CASSTRIGVAKTQYF
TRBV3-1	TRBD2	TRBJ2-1	CASSHQGLAGDYNEQFF
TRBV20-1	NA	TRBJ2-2	CSAIEADTGELFF
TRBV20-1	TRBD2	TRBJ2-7	CCASFMTGGPIHEQYF
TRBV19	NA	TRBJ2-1	CARRASYNEQFF
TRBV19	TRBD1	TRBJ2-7	CASSNGVGGGEQYF
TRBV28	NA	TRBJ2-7	CASRSGPYEQYF
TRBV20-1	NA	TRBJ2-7	CSALAGRGDMGEQYF
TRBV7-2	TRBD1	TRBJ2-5	CASSTDRGRETQYF
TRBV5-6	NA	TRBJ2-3	CASSLGRLTDTQYF
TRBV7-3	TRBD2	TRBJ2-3	CASGELAGDTQYF
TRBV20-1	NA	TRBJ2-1	CSVPPRFPPYNEQFF
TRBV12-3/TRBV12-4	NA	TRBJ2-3	CASPPGVIGVGDTQYF
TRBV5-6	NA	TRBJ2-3	CASSLDLEGVF
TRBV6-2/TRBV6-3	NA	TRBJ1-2	CASSYSPRGRGKASENGYTF
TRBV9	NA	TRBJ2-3	CASSVAHRGIDTQYF
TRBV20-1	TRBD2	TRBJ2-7	CSARDPSGTRVYEQYF
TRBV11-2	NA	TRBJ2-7	CASSLERNEQYF
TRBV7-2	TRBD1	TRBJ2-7	CASSLVRQGIYEQYF
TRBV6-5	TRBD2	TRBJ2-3	CASSSRLSGSGIDTQYF
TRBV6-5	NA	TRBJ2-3	CASSPWGEKDTQYF
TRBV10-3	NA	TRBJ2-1	CATGGGANNEQFF
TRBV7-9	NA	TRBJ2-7	CASSRGGKGSYEQYF
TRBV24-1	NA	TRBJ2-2	CATTNGPGELFF
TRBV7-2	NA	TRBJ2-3	CASSPGQSTDTQYF
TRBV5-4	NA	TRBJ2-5	CASSGRGPGKPQETQYF
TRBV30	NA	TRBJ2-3	CAWTTGLTGDTQYF
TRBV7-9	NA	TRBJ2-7	CASSLVPGREQYF
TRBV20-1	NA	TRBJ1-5	CSGGEGSTQPQHF
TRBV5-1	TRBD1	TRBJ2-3	CASSQSTGVTDTQYF
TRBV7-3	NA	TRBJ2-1	CASSPITGSSYNEQFF
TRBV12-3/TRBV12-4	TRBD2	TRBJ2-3	CASRLIGSGGDTQYF
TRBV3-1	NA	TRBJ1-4	CASSQDRIKLFF
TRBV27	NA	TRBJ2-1	CASSPPLSTTEQFF
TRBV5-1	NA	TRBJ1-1	CASSLVPGAGSNEAFF
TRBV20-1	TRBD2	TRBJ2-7	CSASRSGGGPYEQYF
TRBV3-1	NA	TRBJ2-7	CASSRQGSYEQYF
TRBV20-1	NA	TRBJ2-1	CSASNAEGNEQFF
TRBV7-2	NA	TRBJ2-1	CASSFVYGDEQFF